The 30 T cell receptor beta chains in this list originate from one sample, sequenced in a study of identifying expanded T cells in peripheral blood. Here immunoSEQ multiplex PCR was the method, and the copy in TCRdb shows in-frame clones only, minus some. Of approximately 120,000 clones in the sample, more than 80% are singletons; the top ten hold over 3%. The sample comprised blood. Receptors originate from a person between 18 and 75 years old in good health.

V is TRBV10-2 and J is TRBJ1-5; D might be TRBD1 (5 bases). Trimming shortened V by 3 bases and J by 4 bases, and 10 bases separated the two germline ends. Germline CDR1 WSHSY, CDR2 SAAADI. The CDR3 runs to 14 residues. CDR3 DNA sequence: TGCGCCAGCAGTGATACAGGCAGAAATCAGCCCCAGCATTTT. Amino acids: CASSDTGRNQPQHF.

The V and J genes are TRBV6-5 and TRBJ2-3; tentative D call: TRBD1 (6 bases). The ends were cut back, 10 bases at V and 4 bases at J, with 18 bases in the middle. This CDR3 comprises 14 residues. In germline, CDR1 is MNHEY, CDR2 SVGAGI. The CDR3 nucleotides are TGTGCCACCCAGACAGGAATAGTCGCAGATACGCAGTATTTT. Its protein is CATQTGIVADTQYF.

The genes are TRBV18 and TRBJ2-7, with D hard to call. V lost 2 bases and J 6 bases, leaving 11 bases between the germline ends. The CDR3 totals 13 residues. Germline V CDR1 and CDR2: KGHSH, LQKENI. The CDR3 is CASSPVGNGEQYF. CDR3 bases: TGTGCCAGCTCACCAGTTGGGAATGGCGAGCAGTACTTC.

The V call is TRBV6-1, the J call TRBJ1-2, with a weak D call TRBD1 (5 bases). V lost 2 bases, J lost 3 bases, and 13 bases lay in between. The germline V gene encodes CDR1 MNHNS and CDR2 SASEGT. This CDR3 contains 15 residues. For the CDR3, the DNA is TGTGCCAGCAGTGAATTGACAGATTTCGACTATGGCTACACCTTC. Residues: CASSELTDFDYGYTF.

The chain is built from TRBV5-1 and TRBJ1-1, with D hard to call. Germline V gene data show CDR1 as SGHRS and CDR2 as YFSETQ. CDR3 length: 16 amino acids. Deletions cut 1 base from V and 1 base from J, with 14 bases between. This CDR3 reads CASSLSEYRANTEAFF. The CDR3 coding sequence is TGCGCCAGCAGCTTGTCGGAATACAGAGCGAACACTGAAGCTTTCTTT.

The chain has TRBV7-8 and TRBJ1-1; 9 positions match TRBD1. The V and J ends lost 0 bases and 1 base, in that order; junction bases with no gene match: 12. Germline assignment: CDR1 SGHVS and CDR2 FQNEAQ. This CDR3 region has 19 residues. The CDR3 is CASSLARTGVMGRNTEAFF. CDR3 sequence (DNA): TGTGCCAGCAGCTTAGCCCGGACAGGGGTGATGGGTAGGAACACTGAAGCTTTCTTT.

The chain carries TRBV5-4 and TRBJ1-1; D uncertain. The germline V gene encodes CDR1 SGHNT and CDR2 YYREEE (reference sequence). This CDR3 region has 13 residues. V gave up 3 bases and J gave up 0 bases, with 6 bases separating them. The CDR3 here is CASSSNMNTEAFF. CDR3 nucleotide sequence: TGTGCCAGCAGCTCTAATATGAACACTGAAGCTTTCTTT.

This clone has only a few counts. The V call is TRBV7-9, the J call TRBJ1-1, with unresolved D. Germline-derived CDR1 and CDR2 are SEHNR and FQNEAQ (reference sequence). The CDR3 covers 13 residues. V lost 3 bases, J lost 2 bases, and 7 bases lay in between. This chain's CDR3 is CASSFEKNTEAFF. The CDR3 coding sequence is TGTGCCAGCAGCTTTGAAAAAAACACTGAAGCTTTCTTT.

The chain joins TRBV11-2 to TRBJ1-4; no clear D gene. The CDR3 extends over 17 amino acids. The V end was cut by 3 bases, the J end by 3 bases, with 17 bases between. Germline V gene lookup returns CDR1 SGHAT and CDR2 FQNNGV. As DNA, the CDR3 is TGTGCCAGCAGCTTTAAAATACATAGGGCAGCTAATGAAAAACTGTTTTTT. Translated, it gives CASSFKIHRAANEKLFF.

The V gene is TRBV19, the J gene TRBJ1-2; 9 bases are shared with TRBD1. This CDR3 contains 14 residues. With V trimmed by 4 bases and J by 8 bases, 8 bases remained unmatched. The V gene's germline CDR1 is LNHDA and CDR2 SQIVND (reference sequence). The CDR3 DNA is TGTGCCAGTAGTAAACCGGGACAGGGATCGGGCTACACCTTC. As protein: CASSKPGQGSGYTF.

V usage is TRBV5-6 and J usage is TRBJ2-2; 11 bases map to TRBD2. The germline V gene has CDR1 SGHDT and CDR2 YYEEEE. Trimming cost V 5 bases and J 11 bases; bases outside gene matches: 8. The CDR3 is 14 residues long. The CDR3 reads CASRETSGGRELFF. CDR3 in DNA: TGTGCCAGCAGGGAAACTAGCGGGGGCCGCGAGCTGTTTTTT.

The chain combines TRBV19 with TRBJ1-5, with a tentative D call TRBD1 (5 bases). This CDR3 contains 15 residues. Trimming cost V 4 bases and J 2 bases, with 12 bases left between them. The germline gives CDR1 LNHDA, CDR2 SQIVND (reference sequence). The CDR3 loop is CASSNLGAGNQPQHF. CDR3 nucleotides: TGTGCCAGTAGTAATCTCGGGGCCGGCAATCAGCCCCAGCATTTT.

The chain recombines TRBV30 with TRBJ1-6, with 7 bases that match TRBD1. There are 14 residues in the CDR3. Germline V CDR1 and CDR2: GTSNPN, SVGIG (reference sequence). J was trimmed by 6 bases and V by 4 bases; bases with no gene match: 6. The CDR3 nucleotides are TGTGCCTGGAAGGGGGCAGGTGGTAATTCACCCCTCCACTTT. Residues: CAWKGAGGNSPLHF.

The chain combines TRBV9 with TRBJ1-2; D is uncertain. Germline V CDR1 and CDR2: SGDLS, YYNGEE. V was pared by 4 bases and J by 1 base, with 11 bases between. This CDR3 is 14 amino acids long. Written as DNA, the CDR3 is TGTGCCAGCAGCCCTAGGGTCAGTAACTATGGCTACACCTTC. Protein: CASSPRVSNYGYTF.

The rearrangement joins TRBV19 to TRBJ1-1; unclear D gene. Germline CDR1 reads LNHDA; CDR2 reads SQIVND (reference sequence). V dropped 7 bases and J dropped 3 bases, with 18 bases sitting between them. The CDR3 is made up of 15 amino acids. This CDR3 reads CASKWSTVVYTEAFF. Written as DNA, the CDR3 is TGTGCCAGTAAATGGTCAACAGTGGTTTACACTGAAGCTTTCTTT.

A word on this clone: Because the CDR3 is missing its conserved closing phenylalanine or tryptophan, this is likely a read error. It is unclear where the CDR3 begins or ends on the DNA, so no DNA is shown, and the CDR3 is as TCRdb lists it. V usage is TRBV30 and J usage is TRBJ1-2; the D segment call TRBD1 is taken from the table without a DNA check. 12 amino acids form the CDR3, both terminal residues included. Per the germline V gene, CDR1 is GTSNPN and CDR2 is SVGIG (reference sequence). CDR3 sequence reads: CAWSPGAGAYLL.

The V call is TRBV7-7, the J call TRBJ2-5; 10 nucleotides align to TRBD2. The length of the CDR3 is 16 residues. After removal of 1 base from V and 5 bases from J, the junction contained 7 bases not matched to a gene. The germline CDR1 and CDR2 sequences are SSHAT and FNYEAQ (reference sequence). CDR3 in DNA: TGTGCCAGCAGCTTAGGGCCTAGCGGGGGTGGTGAGACCCAGTACTTC. Encoded protein: CASSLGPSGGGETQYF.

The V call is TRBV4-1, the J call TRBJ1-2; no reliable D call. The length of the CDR3 is 12 residues. Germline V CDR1 and CDR2: MGHRA, YSYEKL. The germline V and J ends were trimmed by 4 bases and 10 bases, with 13 bases remaining between them. The chain's CDR3 is CASSPPGSIYTF. In DNA, the CDR3 is TGCGCCAGCAGCCCCCCCGGGTCCATCTACACCTTC.

The DNA of the CDR3 is TGTGCCAGCAGCCCGAGGGCGCAGGGAGATAGTCTAGGGGAGACCCAGTACTTC. Translated: CASSPRAQGDSLGETQYF. The J gene is TRBJ2-5, the V gene TRBV7-3, with D possibly being TRBD1 or TRBD2 (5 bases each). Trimming took 5 bases from V and 5 from J, leaving 27 bases between them. The germline V gene has CDR1 SGHTA and CDR2 FQGTGA. This CDR3 region has 18 residues.

The J gene is TRBJ2-7, the V gene TRBV30; D not resolved. The CDR3 is made up of 13 amino acids. The V end was cut by 0 bases, the J end by 0 bases, with 6 bases between. The V gene's germline CDR1 is GTSNPN and CDR2 SVGIG (reference sequence). The CDR3 DNA sequence: TGTGCCTGGAGTGTAGGGTCCTCCTACGAGCAGTACTTC. It encodes CAWSVGSSYEQYF.

This clone has only a few counts. J is TRBJ1-3 and V is TRBV6-6; possible D gene TRBD1, 5 bases. The V end lost 6 bases, the J end lost 6 bases, and 18 bases lay between the germline ends. This CDR3 has 15 amino acids. From germline, CDR1 is MNHNY and CDR2 SVGAGI (reference sequence). CDR3: CASRSQGAQENTIYF. In nucleotides, the CDR3 is TGTGCCAGCAGATCCCAAGGGGCGCAGGAAAACACCATATATTTT.

The rearrangement links TRBV6-6 to TRBJ2-7; D is unclear. Germline assignment: CDR1 MNHNY and CDR2 SVGAGI (reference sequence). CDR3 length: 14 amino acids. V lost 2 bases, J lost 0 bases, and 8 bases lay in between. The DNA for the CDR3 is TGTGCCAGCAGTTACACCCCAAGCTCCTACGAGCAGTACTTC. Translation gives CASSYTPSSYEQYF.

The chain is built from TRBV6-1 and TRBJ1-2; 12 bases align to TRBD1. The junction had 7 bases not matched to a gene; V was cut back by 6 bases and J by 5 bases. Germline assignment: CDR1 MNHNS and CDR2 SASEGT. This CDR3 contains 15 residues. The CDR3 loop is CASRGPGQGAYGYTF. The CDR3 region has the DNA TGTGCCAGCAGGGGACCGGGACAGGGGGCTTATGGCTACACCTTC.

This chain links TRBV19 with TRBJ2-1, with D possibly TRBD1 on 5 matching bases. This CDR3 comprises 15 residues. Trimming shortened V by 1 base and J by 6 bases, and 13 bases separated the two germline ends. Germline-derived CDR1 and CDR2 are LNHDA and SQIVND (reference sequence). The CDR3 is CASSIVQGVGNEQFF. The CDR3 DNA sequence: TGTGCCAGTAGTATAGTGCAGGGTGTGGGCAATGAGCAGTTCTTC.

The chain uses TRBV2 and TRBJ2-1, with D uncertain. From germline, CDR1 is SNHLY and CDR2 FYNNEI. The CDR3 length is 14 residues. V lost 10 bases to trimming and J lost 0 bases, with 13 bases between them. The CDR3 DNA reads as TGTGCCACCGACTTGCCGCTCTCCTACAATGAGCAGTTCTTC. This gives the protein CATDLPLSYNEQFF. Filled out from reference TRBV2 and TRBJ2-1, the complete variable domain reads EPEVTQTPSHQVTQMGQEVILRCVPISNHLYFYWYRQILGQKVEFLVSFYNNEISEKSEIFDDQFSVERPDGSNFTLKIRSTKLEDSAMYFCATDLPLSYNEQFFGPGTRLTVL.

The V gene is TRBV7-9, the J gene TRBJ1-6, with D maybe TRBD1 (6 bases). V was pared by 0 bases and J by 11 bases, with 14 bases between. Germline V gene data show CDR1 as SEHNR and CDR2 as FQNEAQ (reference sequence). CDR3 size: 15 residues. The CDR3 loop is CASSLASGVHPPLHF. The CDR3 nucleotides are TGTGCCAGCAGCTTAGCATCAGGGGTCCATCCACCCCTCCACTTT.

The rearrangement joins TRBV11-2 to TRBJ1-3; the match to TRBD1 covers 10 bases. The CDR3 has 16 amino acids. The germline CDR1 and CDR2 sequences are SGHAT and FQNNGV. V lost 4 bases to trimming and J lost 3 bases; unmatched junction nucleotides: 6. The CDR3 loop is CASSYPGTGVGNTIYF. CDR3 in DNA: TGTGCCAGCAGCTACCCCGGGACAGGGGTTGGAAACACCATATATTTT.

The chain recombines TRBV7-6 with TRBJ2-3, with TRBD2 identical over 11 bases. Germline V gene lookup returns CDR1 SGHVS and CDR2 FNYEAQ. There are 15 residues in the CDR3. The ends lost 2 bases at V and 5 bases at J; junction bases unmatched: 3. CDR3 residues: CASSLLAGGLDTQYF. The CDR3 DNA is TGTGCCAGCAGCTTACTAGCGGGGGGACTAGATACGCAGTATTTT.

A remark on this clone: The sample has other DNA sequences that encode this CDR3 too. This CDR3 is CASSIGGNTEAFF. For the CDR3, the DNA is TGTGCCAGTAGTATCGGAGGGAACACTGAAGCTTTCTTT. This chain links TRBV19 with TRBJ1-1; D not certain. The CDR3 totals 13 residues. Germline lookup yields CDR1 LNHDA and CDR2 SQIVND (reference sequence). The V and J ends lost 3 bases and 1 base respectively, with 6 bases between them.

The chain couples TRBV6-5 to TRBJ2-2, with a tentative D call TRBD2 (6 bases). Germline values: CDR1 MNHEY, CDR2 SVGAGI. The CDR3 is 14 amino acids. The V gene lost 6 bases and the J gene lost 3 bases, with 11 bases spanning the gap. CDR3 sequence reads: CASSSGTYTGELFF. The CDR3 DNA reads as TGTGCCAGCAGCTCCGGGACTTACACCGGGGAGCTGTTTTTT.